These 27 T cell receptor beta chains originate from one sample sequenced in a study of CD8+ T cells in alopecia areata. TCR sequencing used cDNA made by reverse transcription of extracted RNA. Sequenced by immunoSEQ multiplex PCR; TCRdb stores in-frame clones only, minus some. The sample presents some 110,000 clones, none singletons. The sequencing input was lesional skin. These receptor sequences come from a C3H/HeJ mouse with alopecia areata. MHC haplotype of the mouse line: H2-k.

In this sample, this clone turned up a few times. Gene names and germline refer to mouse. The observed sequence ends 4 residues before the CDR3 terminus, with the missing tail filled in from the germline J gene. The V gene is TRBV13-1, the J gene TRBJ2-2; tentative D call: TRBD1 (5 bases). From germline, CDR1 is NSHNY and CDR2 SYGAGN. The V end lost 5 bases, the J end lost 5 bases, and 7 bases lay between the germline ends. The CDR3 is 12 amino acids. CDR3 sequence: CASRPGTGQLYF. CDR3 DNA, as far as it was read: TGTGCCAGCAGGCCAGGGACCGGG.

With respect to this clone: Gene names are mouse gene names. The CDR3 bases that were read are TGTGCCAGCAGTATGGGGGACCAAGAC. Its translation is CASSMGDQD. From start to end, the CDR3 is CASSMGDQDTQYF. The chain couples TRBV13-1 to TRBJ2-5; the D gene is possibly TRBD2 (6 bases). Read coverage stops 4 residues before the CDR3 terminus; the germline J gene supplies the remainder. Trimming cost V 4 bases and J 1 base, with 7 bases left between them. Per germline, CDR1 NSHNY and CDR2 SYGAGN. The CDR3 covers 13 residues.

This clone was picked up a small number of times. Germline and genes here are mouse. The read terminates 4 residues ahead of where the CDR3 ends, so the germline J gene completes it. The chain combines TRBV19 with TRBJ2-1, with 7 bases matching TRBD2. Per the germline V gene, CDR1 is FNHDT and CDR2 is SITEND (reference sequence). This CDR3 has 14 amino acids. This CDR3 is CASSIETGWAEQFF. The covered CDR3 bases are TGTGCCAGCAGTATAGAGACTGGGTGGGCT.

This clone was counted between two and nine times. Gene names denote mouse genes. The CDR3 extends 4 residues past the end of the read, so its final part is completed from the germline J gene. The chain carries TRBV16 and TRBJ1-2; D possibly corresponds to TRBD1 (5 bases). CDR3 length: 13 amino acids. V lost 5 bases, J lost 4 bases, and 11 bases lay in between. The germline gives CDR1 SGHSA, CDR2 FRNQAP. CDR3 bases read: TGTGCAAGCAGCCCGGGGGGGTCCTCC. Its translation is CASSPGGSS. The full CDR3 reads CASSPGGSSDYTF.

This clone appeared a few times. Mouse names are used for the genes. Read data end 4 residues before the CDR3 end; the end is taken from the germline J gene. The chain couples TRBV13-3 to TRBJ2-1, with 9 positions matching TRBD2. The J segment lost 5 bases and the V segment lost 5 bases, leaving 8 bases of the junction unmatched. The germline gives CDR1 NNHDY, CDR2 SYVADS. This CDR3 is built from 15 residues. The CDR3 spells CASSPPGTGNAEQFF. The part of the CDR3 DNA that was read is TGTGCCAGCAGCCCGCCCGGGACTGGGAATGCT.

This clone appeared a few times. Mouse gene names and germline throughout. Read data end 4 residues before the CDR3 end; the end is taken from the germline J gene. The gene calls are TRBV19 and TRBJ2-7, with 7 bases that match TRBD2. The germline CDR1 and CDR2 sequences are FNHDT and SITEND (reference sequence). This CDR3 region has 12 residues. The CDR3 protein is CASSEWGDEQYF. The CDR3 DNA, read in part, is TGTGCCAGCAGTGAGTGGGGGGAT. Full variable domain (outside the CDR3, taken from reference TRBV19 and TRBJ2-7): GGIITQTPKFLIGQEGQKLTLKCQQNFNHDTMYWYRQDSGKGLRLIYYSITENDLQKGDLSEGYDASREKKSSFSLTVTSAQKNEMAVFLCASSEWGDEQYFGPGTRLTVL.

This clone was counted only a few times. Genes and germline are mouse. Sequencing ends 4 residues short of the CDR3 end; the germline J gene provides the rest. This chain uses TRBV31 with TRBJ2-1, with D tentatively TRBD2 (7 bases). This CDR3 has 15 amino acids. V gave up 0 bases and J gave up 3 bases, with 12 bases separating them. Germline values: CDR1 GKSSPN, CDR2 SITVG. The part of the CDR3 DNA that was read is TGTGCCTGGAGTCTTGAGAGGGGGGGCTATGCT. Protein: CAWSLERGGYA. The full CDR3 protein reads CAWSLERGGYAEQFF. The full variable domain, completed using reference TRBV31 and TRBJ2-1, is AQTIHQWPVAEIKAVGSPLSLGCTIKGKSSPNLYWYWQATGGTLQQLFYSITVGQVESVVQLNLSASRPKDDQFILSTEKLLLSHSGFYLCAWSLERGGYAEQFFGPGTRLTVL.

Turning to this clone: The gene names here belong to mouse. The read finishes 4 residues shy of the CDR3 end, and the germline J gene is used to complete it. This chain joins TRBV1 and TRBJ1-2; possibly TRBD1 for D (6 bases). Between the trimmed V and J ends, which lost 0 bases and 3 bases, there was a span of 11 bases. Germline V gene sequence: CDR1 NSQYPW, CDR2 LRSPGD (reference sequence). This CDR3 has 15 amino acids. The part of the CDR3 DNA that was read is TGCACCTGCAGTGCAGATCCCAGACAGGACTCC. It is translated as CTCSADPRQDS. The full CDR3 is CTCSADPRQDSDYTF. Full variable domain (rest looked up from reference TRBV1 and TRBJ1-2): VTLLEQNPRWRLVPRGQAVNLRCILKNSQYPWMSWYQQDLQKQLQWLFTLRSPGDKEVKSLPGADYLATRVTDTELRLQVANMSQGRTLYCTCSADPRQDSDYTFGSGTRLLVI.

This clone has just a few counts. Gene names and germline refer to mouse. The read halts 4 residues ahead of the CDR3 end, with the missing end drawn from the germline J gene. The chain employs TRBV19 and TRBJ2-7; 9 nucleotides match TRBD2. V trimming: 1 base; J trimming: 1 base; junction bases outside the gene matches: 3. This CDR3 is 15 amino acids long. Germline V gene sequence: CDR1 FNHDT, CDR2 SITEND (reference sequence). CDR3 DNA (partial): TGTGCCAGCAGTATAAGGACTGGGGCGTCCTAT. As protein: CASSIRTGASY. The full CDR3 reads CASSIRTGASYEQYF.

A remark on this clone: The genes and germline here are from mouse. The CDR3 is cut off 4 residues early in the read; its end comes from the germline J gene. The rearrangement links TRBV13-3 to TRBJ2-7, with 8 bases that match TRBD2. The CDR3 is 13 residues long. The germline CDR1 and CDR2 sequences are NNHDY and SYVADS. The chain's CDR3 is CASRGTGFYEQYF. Partial CDR3 DNA: TGTGCCAGCAGGGGGACTGGATTTTAT.

Concerning this clone: Any gene name here is a mouse gene name. The read ends 4 residues before the CDR3 terminus; that terminus is restored from the germline J gene. The rearrangement joins TRBV1 to TRBJ2-7; possible D gene TRBD1, 6 bases. Germline V CDR1 and CDR2: NSQYPW, LRSPGD (reference sequence). This CDR3 region has 11 residues. CDR3 sequence reads: CTCTGTNEQYF. CDR3 DNA, as far as it was read: TGCACCTGCACCGGGACAAAT.

Remarks on this clone: TCRdb lists a protein that is different at residue 12 from the translated DNA; the protein given here uses the DNA translation. Gene names are mouse gene names. The CDR3 end lies 3 residues beyond the end of the read and is filled in from the germline J gene. The chain carries TRBV1 and TRBJ1-6; D gene unclear. TRBJ1-6 is labeled an ORF, and its function is uncertain. Per germline, CDR1 NSQYPW and CDR2 LRSPGD (reference sequence). V was clipped by 0 bases and J by 5 bases, with 8 bases between them. The CDR3 contains 15 residues. The covered CDR3 bases are TGCACCTGCAGTGCAGATCTCACAAATAATTCGCCC. As protein: CTCSADLTNNSP. The CDR3, in full, reads CTCSADLTNNSPLYF.

Turning to this clone: The genes and germline here are from mouse. The CDR3 goes on 4 residues after the read ends, and that part is filled in from the germline J gene. This chain links TRBV13-3 with TRBJ2-1, with 8 positions matching TRBD2. The CDR3 covers 15 residues. The germline gives CDR1 NNHDY, CDR2 SYVADS. J was trimmed by 5 bases and V by 4 bases; bases with no gene match: 8. CDR3 residues: CASSNWGPGDAEQFF. The CDR3 bases that were read are TGTGCCAGCAGTAACTGGGGGCCGGGAGATGCT.

This clone has at least ten counts. The TCRdb protein and the DNA translation do not line up at residue 12; the protein shown here was made by translating the DNA. Here the gene names and germline are mouse. The observed sequence ends 3 residues before the CDR3 terminus, with the missing tail filled in from the germline J gene. V usage is TRBV13-3 and J usage is TRBJ1-3, with 9 bases matching TRBD1. This CDR3 is built from 15 residues. From germline, CDR1 is NNHDY and CDR2 SYVADS. The V segment lost 2 bases and the J segment 3 bases; nucleotides outside the gene matches: 3. The part of the CDR3 DNA that was read is TGTGCCAGCAGTGACCGACAGGGGGTTGGAAATACG. As protein: CASSDRQGVGNT. The whole CDR3 protein is CASSDRQGVGNTLYF.

This clone has just a few counts. The genes and germline here are from mouse. The read ends 4 residues shy of where the CDR3 ends; the end is completed using the germline J gene. This rearrangement joins TRBV1 to TRBJ2-1, with 8 bases matching TRBD2. This CDR3 comprises 15 residues. The V segment lost 3 bases and the J segment 2 bases; nucleotides outside the gene matches: 3. CDR1 is NSQYPW, CDR2 LRSPGD, per germline (reference sequence). CDR3 protein: CTCSAMGGDYAEQFF. The CDR3 DNA, read in part, is TGCACCTGCAGTGCCATGGGGGGGGACTATGCT.

A word on this clone: Mouse gene names and germline throughout. The CDR3 is cut off 4 residues early in the read; its end comes from the germline J gene. This rearrangement joins TRBV1 to TRBJ1-1; possibly TRBD1 for D (5 bases). Between the trimmed V and J ends, which lost 1 base and 0 bases, there was a span of 9 bases. The CDR3 spans 15 residues. In germline, CDR1 is NSQYPW, CDR2 LRSPGD (reference sequence). CDR3 residues: CTCSAAQASNTEVFF. Incomplete CDR3 DNA: TGCACCTGCAGTGCAGCACAGGCTTCAAACACA.

As to this clone: These gene names are mouse names. The read falls 4 residues short of the CDR3 end, and the missing part is taken from the germline J gene. V usage is TRBV19 and J usage is TRBJ2-1; weak D call: TRBD1 (7 bases). The germline V and J ends were trimmed by 0 bases and 3 bases, with 10 bases remaining between them. CDR3 size: 15 residues. Germline CDR1 reads FNHDT; CDR2 reads SITEND (reference sequence). The sequenced CDR3 bases are TGTGCCAGCAGTATAGCTGGGGACAGCTATGCT. It encodes CASSIAGDSYA. The entire CDR3 is CASSIAGDSYAEQFF. Supplemented by reference TRBV19 and TRBJ2-1, the full variable domain reads GGIITQTPKFLIGQEGQKLTLKCQQNFNHDTMYWYRQDSGKGLRLIYYSITENDLQKGDLSEGYDASREKKSSFSLTVTSAQKNEMAVFLCASSIAGDSYAEQFFGPGTRLTVL.

This clone was seen a handful of times. Mouse gene names and germline throughout. The CDR3 end lies 4 residues beyond the end of the read and is filled in from the germline J gene. This rearrangement joins TRBV1 to TRBJ1-4, with D hard to call. CDR3 length: 15 amino acids. Germline CDR1 is NSQYPW and CDR2 is LRSPGD (reference sequence). Between the trimmed V and J ends, which lost 4 bases and 0 bases, there was a span of 9 bases. The CDR3 DNA, read in part, is TGCACCTGCAGTGAGACAAATTTTTCCAACGAA. Translating gives CTCSETNFSNE. The full CDR3 protein reads CTCSETNFSNERLFF.

Turning to this clone: Gene names and germline refer to mouse. The read terminates 4 residues before the CDR3 end, so the remaining end is supplied by the germline J gene. The gene calls are TRBV1 and TRBJ1-1; 11 bases are a match to TRBD1. The germline V gene encodes CDR1 NSQYPW and CDR2 LRSPGD (reference sequence). The length of the CDR3 is 14 residues. This CDR3 is CTCSARDRGTEVFF. The covered CDR3 bases are TGCACCTGCAGTGCTCGGGACAGGGGGACA.

About this clone: Gene labels here are mouse ones. The read is 4 residues too short to cover the CDR3 end, so that end is filled in from the germline J gene. V gene TRBV12-1 combines with J gene TRBJ2-1; D might be TRBD1 (6 bases). Germline CDR1 SGHSN, CDR2 HYEKVE. Trimming shortened V by 0 bases and J by 5 bases, and 10 bases separated the two germline ends. This CDR3 has 14 amino acids. The DNA read from the CDR3 is TGTGCCAGCTCTCTCGCAGGGGAAGATGCT. Residues: CASSLAGEDA. The whole CDR3 protein reads CASSLAGEDAEQFF.

This clone was counted between two and nine times. The germline and genes are mouse ones. The CDR3 end is not reached by the read, which stops 4 residues before it; the germline J gene fills it in. The chain recombines TRBV13-3 with TRBJ2-5; TRBD1 might be the D (6 bases). CDR1 is NNHDY and CDR2 is SYVADS in the germline V gene. The CDR3 loop spans 13 amino acids. Incomplete CDR3 DNA: TGTGCCAGCAGTGAATACAGGGTGGAC. Encoded protein: CASSEYRVD. The whole CDR3 protein is CASSEYRVDTQYF.

This clone was detected many times. The genes are named according to mouse. The read stops 4 residues short of the end of the CDR3; the missing end is completed from the germline J gene. The J gene is TRBJ2-3, the V gene TRBV13-3; D gene unclear. CDR3 length equals 16 residues. Germline loops: CDR1 NNHDY, CDR2 SYVADS. The V and J ends lost 2 bases and 0 bases respectively, with 13 bases between them. The CDR3 bases that were read are TGTGCCAGCAGTGACCCCGACAAAACTAGTGCAGAA. Encoded protein: CASSDPDKTSAE. From start to end, the CDR3 is CASSDPDKTSAETLYF.

This clone has just a few counts. Germline and genes here are mouse. Read sequence stops 4 residues before the CDR3 end, and the germline J gene provides the missing end. The chain recombines TRBV1 with TRBJ1-1, with 8 bases lining up with TRBD1. The junction had 6 bases not matched to a gene; V was cut back by 0 bases and J by 0 bases. The CDR3 totals 17 residues. Germline CDR1 reads NSQYPW; CDR2 reads LRSPGD (reference sequence). The CDR3: CTCSADRGQAANTEVFF. CDR3 DNA (partial): TGCACCTGCAGTGCAGATCGGGGACAGGCCGCAAACACA.

This clone was observed a handful of times. Gene names refer to mouse genes. CDR3: CASSIRLGGVNQDTQYF. The DNA read from the CDR3 is TGTGCCAGCAGTATAAGACTGGGGGGGGTTAACCAAGAC. The rearrangement joins TRBV19 to TRBJ2-5; 11 bases line up with TRBD2. The read halts 4 residues ahead of the CDR3 end, with the missing end drawn from the germline J gene. The CDR3 covers 17 residues. With 1 base clipped from V and 0 bases from J, the junction kept 4 bases outside the gene matches. Germline CDR1 is FNHDT and CDR2 is SITEND (reference sequence).

Only a few counts were recorded for this clone. Any gene name here is a mouse gene name. The read terminates 4 residues before the CDR3 end, so the remaining end is supplied by the germline J gene. The V gene is TRBV13-1, the J gene TRBJ2-3; weak D call: TRBD1 (6 bases). CDR3 length equals 16 residues. Germline assignment: CDR1 NSHNY and CDR2 SYGAGN. With 0 bases removed from V and 2 bases from J, the gap between germline ends came to 13 bases. CDR3 bases read: TGTGCCAGCAGTGATGCAAAGGGACACCTTGCAGAA. This encodes CASSDAKGHLAE. The entire CDR3 protein is CASSDAKGHLAETLYF.

The sample holds a few counts of this clone. Gene names are the mouse ones. The observed sequence ends 4 residues before the CDR3 terminus, with the missing tail filled in from the germline J gene. The chain has TRBV1 and TRBJ2-3; 10 bases fit TRBD1. CDR1 and CDR2 (germline): NSQYPW, LRSPGD (reference sequence). Losses at the gene ends were 2 bases for V and 3 bases for J; bases not matched to a gene: 5. The CDR3 consists of 16 residues. The CDR3 DNA, read in part, is TGCACCTGCAGTGCAATCCCGGGACAGGGGGCAGAA. Its translation: CTCSAIPGQGAE. The whole CDR3 protein reads CTCSAIPGQGAETLYF.

In regard to this clone: The germline and genes are mouse ones. The observed sequence ends 4 residues before the CDR3 terminus, with the missing tail filled in from the germline J gene. The same CDR3 arises from other DNA sequences in this sample as well. The chain is built from TRBV1 and TRBJ2-7, with 11 bases aligning to TRBD2. Germline V lookup: CDR1 NSQYPW, CDR2 LRSPGD (reference sequence). The CDR3 consists of 15 residues. The sequenced part of the CDR3 DNA is TGCACCTGCAGTGCACCGACTGGGGGGGTTTAT. The encoded protein is CTCSAPTGGVY. The CDR3, in full, reads CTCSAPTGGVYEQYF.